The 27 T cell receptor beta chains listed next were all sequenced from one sample in a study of regulatory T cells in long-lasting Graves disease. Time point of the sample: persistent/refractory GD, antithyroid drugs over 5 years with positive TRAb. PBMC-extracted RNA yielded the TCR library. CDR3 regions were amplified by Arm-PCR using iRepertoire HTBI primers to build TCR beta libraries. Each CDR3 protein gets one entry after TCRdb re-called the multiplex PCR reads with MiXCR. The repertoire includes hundreds of thousands of distinct CDR3 sequences, roughly 21% of them detected once, and approximately 6.4% sits in the top ten. The starting material was peripheral blood mononuclear cells (PBMCs), obtained when the disease was refractory, from a patient treated with antithyroid drugs. These TCRs come from a female donor with Graves disease.

This clonotype has only a few counts. This sequence joins TRBV30 and TRBJ1-1; 8 bases line up with TRBD1. This CDR3 region has 14 residues. The V gene end was trimmed by 0 bases and the J gene end by 3 bases; junction bases not matched to a gene: 3. Germline V gives CDR1 GTSNPN, CDR2 SVGIG (reference sequence). The CDR3 sequence is CAWSVQGADTEAFF. CDR3 nucleotides: TGTGCCTGGAGTGTTCAGGGGGCGGACACTGAAGCTTTCTTT.

This clonotype was observed many times. The chain uses TRBV28 and TRBJ1-1; D remains unclear. V lost 6 bases and J 3 bases, leaving 14 bases between the germline ends. The CDR3 has 14 residues. Germline V gene lookup returns CDR1 MDHEN and CDR2 SYDVKM. The CDR3 nucleotides read TGTGCCAGCAGCCTCGGGCATTCAGACACTGAAGCTTTCTTT. Amino acids: CASSLGHSDTEAFF.

This clonotype showed up many times. The V call is TRBV2, the J call TRBJ1-4; D not resolved. The CDR3 length is 14 residues. The V gene lost 5 bases and the J gene lost 2 bases, with 9 bases spanning the gap. Germline CDR1 and CDR2: SNHLY and FYNNEI. As DNA, the CDR3 is TGTGCCAGCAGTACAGACAACACTAATGAAAAACTGTTTTTT. This encodes CASSTDNTNEKLFF.

V usage is TRBV7-2 and J usage is TRBJ1-2, with 7 bases fitting TRBD1. Trimming at V came to 5 bases and at J to 6 bases, leaving 12 bases not matched to a gene. Germline V gene sequence: CDR1 SGHTA, CDR2 FQGNSA. The CDR3 is made up of 15 amino acids. The CDR3 protein is CASSPRGQSVHGYTF. The CDR3 DNA follows: TGTGCCAGCAGCCCGAGGGGACAGTCGGTCCATGGCTACACCTTC.

The chain uses TRBV24-1 and TRBJ2-4, with D unresolved. This CDR3 is built from 13 residues. V gave up 1 base and J gave up 5 bases, with 5 bases separating them. The germline gives CDR1 KGHDR, CDR2 SFDVKD. CDR3 in DNA: TGTGCCACCAGTGATTTCCCAGAAAACATTCAGTACTTC. Translating gives CATSDFPENIQYF.

A word on this clonotype: A read error may produce the germline difference seen at one junction end. This chain links TRBV14 with TRBJ2-5; a possible D gene is TRBD2 (6 bases). The CDR3 consists of 15 residues. Germline V gene data show CDR1 as SGHDN and CDR2 as FVKESK. The CDR3 nucleotides are TGTGCCGGCAGCCAGAGCATGGGACTCCGGGAGACCCAGTACTTC. It specifies CAGSQSMGLRETQYF.

This clonotype was seen at least ten times. The chain combines TRBV28 with TRBJ1-2; 8 bases match TRBD1. CDR1 is MDHEN and CDR2 is SYDVKM in the germline V gene. After removal of 5 bases from V and 8 bases from J, the junction contained 10 bases not matched to a gene. The CDR3 loop spans 14 amino acids. CDR3 nucleotides: TGTGCCAGCAGTCCCAGGGGGCGGAAGGAAGGCTACACCTTC. Its translation is CASSPRGRKEGYTF.

The chain is built from TRBV10-3 and TRBJ2-6; no clear D. Trimming pared 3 bases from V and 3 bases from J, leaving 6 bases between. This CDR3 has 14 amino acids. CDR1 and CDR2 (germline): ENHRY, SYGVKD. CDR3 protein: CAISDVGGANVLTF. CDR3 DNA: TGTGCCATCAGTGACGTTGGTGGGGCCAACGTCCTGACTTTC.

Only a few counts were recorded for this clonotype. CDR3 protein: CASSSGEGFTDTQYF. The CDR3 DNA reads TGTGCCAGCAGTTCCGGGGAGGGGTTCACAGATACGCAGTATTTT. The chain recombines TRBV28 with TRBJ2-3; the match to TRBD2 covers 7 bases. Unmatched junction bases numbered 6, after V lost 4 bases and J lost 2 bases. Germline V gene lookup returns CDR1 MDHEN and CDR2 SYDVKM. This CDR3 has 15 amino acids. Complete variable domain (other parts from reference TRBV28 and TRBJ2-3): DVKVTQSSRYLVKRTGEKVFLECVQDMDHENMFWYRQDPGLGLRLIYFSYDVKMKEKGDIPEGYSVSREKKERFSLILESASTNQTSMYLCASSSGEGFTDTQYFGPGTRLTVL.

This sequence joins TRBV19 and TRBJ1-5, with D unclear. The CDR3 has 16 residues. Germline V gives CDR1 LNHDA, CDR2 SQIVND (reference sequence). Between the trimmed V and J ends, which lost 3 bases and 1 base, there was a span of 13 bases. The CDR3 nucleotides are TGTGCCAGTAGTATGTACAGCGTTTGGAGCAATCAGCCCCAGCATTTT. Protein sequence: CASSMYSVWSNQPQHF.

This clonotype was seen repeatedly, ten times or more. V usage is TRBV28 and J usage is TRBJ2-7, with D hard to call. Germline V gives CDR1 MDHEN, CDR2 SYDVKM. The CDR3 is 14 residues long. The V and J ends lost 2 bases and 6 bases respectively, with 14 bases between them. CDR3 DNA sequence: TGTGCCAGCAGTTTACCAGACCACGACGTCGAGCAGTACTTC. Protein sequence: CASSLPDHDVEQYF.

This clonotype was counted many times. The V call is TRBV28, the J call TRBJ2-6; a weak D match, TRBD1 (6 bases). This CDR3 comprises 17 residues. Germline loops: CDR1 MDHEN, CDR2 SYDVKM. Trimming took 6 bases from V and 0 from J, leaving 15 bases between them. The CDR3 DNA follows: TGTGCCAGCAGCTTTGACAGGACCCACTCTGGGGCCAACGTCCTGACTTTC. Translation: CASSFDRTHSGANVLTF.

At least ten counts were recorded for this clonotype. The chain employs TRBV12-3 or TRBV12-4 and TRBJ2-1; 8 nucleotides match TRBD1. This CDR3 is built from 15 residues. V shed 6 bases, J shed 0 bases, and the junction held 4 bases outside the gene matches. The CDR3 sequence is CASRIQGVSYNEQFF. In DNA form, the CDR3 reads TGTGCCAGCAGGATACAGGGGGTCTCCTACAATGAGCAGTTCTTC.

In its sample, this clonotype was seen a few times. This chain joins TRBV5-4 and TRBJ1-1, with 11 bases that match TRBD1. This CDR3 comprises 15 residues. Germline assignment: CDR1 SGHNT and CDR2 YYREEE (reference sequence). With V trimmed by 3 bases and J by 3 bases, 4 bases remained unmatched. CDR3 sequence (DNA): TGTGCCAGCAGCTGGCCGGGACAGGGGGACACTGAAGCTTTCTTT. This gives the protein CASSWPGQGDTEAFF.

There are many counts of this clonotype. The V gene is TRBV6-1, the J gene TRBJ2-2, with 8 bases lining up with TRBD1. This CDR3 is 14 amino acids long. V lost 7 bases and J lost 9; bases outside the gene matches: 10. Germline V gives CDR1 MNHNS, CDR2 SASEGT. CDR3 nucleotides: TGTGCCAGCAATCGGGACAGGTTGATCCGGGAGCTGTTTTTT. It translates to CASNRDRLIRELFF.

Many counts were recorded for this clonotype. The chain employs TRBV12-3 or TRBV12-4 and TRBJ2-5, with D possibly TRBD2 on 6 matching bases. The CDR3 contains 13 residues. V lost 0 bases to trimming and J lost 4 bases, with 6 bases between them. In DNA, the CDR3 is TGTGCCAGCAGTTTAGCGGAGGGAGAGACCCAGTACTTC. It yields the protein CASSLAEGETQYF.

This clonotype occurred a few times. The V and J genes are TRBV13 and TRBJ1-1; TRBD1 aligns across 9 bases. This CDR3 region has 14 residues. From germline, CDR1 is PRHDT and CDR2 FYEKMQ (reference sequence). The V segment lost 5 bases and the J segment 6 bases; nucleotides outside the gene matches: 7. The CDR3 sequence: CASSKGQGSAEAFF. CDR3 sequence (DNA): TGTGCCAGCAGCAAGGGACAGGGTTCTGCTGAAGCTTTCTTT.

This clonotype has a count of ten or more. The V call is TRBV12-3 or TRBV12-4, the J call TRBJ1-2; D ambiguous. This CDR3 has 13 amino acids. Trimming removed 2 bases from V and 3 bases from J, with 7 bases in between. CDR3 region: CASSLRPHYGYTF. The DNA for the CDR3 is TGTGCCAGCAGTTTAAGGCCTCACTATGGCTACACCTTC.

The V and J genes are TRBV5-1 and TRBJ1-2; the match to TRBD1 covers 8 bases. CDR3 length: 15 residues. Per the germline V gene, CDR1 is SGHRS and CDR2 is YFSETQ. V trimming: 5 bases; J trimming: 8 bases; junction bases outside the gene matches: 14. The DNA for the CDR3 is TGCGCCAGCAGTTACACAGGGGGAAAGGATATCGGCTACACCTTC. This gives the protein CASSYTGGKDIGYTF.

This clonotype was seen only a few times. The chain couples TRBV28 to TRBJ2-1, with TRBD1 identical over 7 bases. J was trimmed by 6 bases and V by 4 bases; bases with no gene match: 9. The germline V gene encodes CDR1 MDHEN and CDR2 SYDVKM. The CDR3 extends over 15 amino acids. CDR3 nucleotide sequence: TGTGCCAGCAGTTCGGGACAGAGTATGGGCAATGAGCAGTTCTTC. It is translated as CASSSGQSMGNEQFF.

The genes are TRBV7-6 and TRBJ2-2, with 10 bases identical to TRBD1. Germline-derived CDR1 and CDR2 are SGHVS and FNYEAQ. Trimming cost V 7 bases and J 2 bases; bases outside gene matches: 7. The CDR3 spans 16 residues. The CDR3 nucleotides read TGTGCCAGCACCAAGACAGGGGGCGGAAACACCGGGGAGCTGTTTTTT. Amino acids: CASTKTGGGNTGELFF. Full variable domain (rest looked up from reference TRBV7-6 and TRBJ2-2): GAGVSQSPRYKVTKRGQDVALRCDPISGHVSLYWYRQALGQGPEFLTYFNYEAQQDKSGLPNDRFSAERPEGSISTLTIQRTEQRDSAMYRCASTKTGGGNTGELFFGEGSRLTVL.

The gene calls are TRBV12-3 or TRBV12-4 and TRBJ2-7; 10 bases align to TRBD1. The CDR3 is 16 residues long. Losses at the gene ends were 2 bases for V and 5 bases for J; bases not matched to a gene: 9. The CDR3 loop reads CASSLPGTGASHEQYF. CDR3 DNA: TGTGCCAGCAGTTTACCCGGGACAGGGGCTTCGCACGAGCAGTACTTC.

The chain employs TRBV19 and TRBJ2-7; 9 bases match TRBD2. With V trimmed by 3 bases and J by 6 bases, 9 bases remained unmatched. This CDR3 comprises 15 residues. Germline V gene sequence: CDR1 LNHDA, CDR2 SQIVND (reference sequence). CDR3 nucleotides: TGTGCCAGTAGTATGTCGGCTAGCGGGGCCGGCGAGCAGTACTTC. Protein: CASSMSASGAGEQYF.

Many counts were recorded for this clonotype. The rearrangement links TRBV6-1 to TRBJ2-7; the match to TRBD1 covers 10 bases. V shed 6 bases and J 1 base; nucleotides not matched to a gene: 3. Germline V gene data show CDR1 as MNHNS and CDR2 as SASEGT. The CDR3 runs to 14 residues. The CDR3 is CASRDRGKSYEQYF. CDR3 in DNA: TGTGCCAGCAGGGACAGGGGGAAATCCTACGAGCAGTACTTC.

This clonotype showed up just a few times. Its ends do not fully match the called genes, so a read error is possible. This chain uses TRBV7-7 with TRBJ2-5; 8 nucleotides agree with TRBD1. In germline, CDR1 is SSHAT, CDR2 FNYEAQ (reference sequence). This CDR3 comprises 15 residues. This CDR3 reads CASSSAGGMGETQYF. CDR3 DNA sequence: TGTGCTAGCAGCTCAGCAGGGGGCATGGGGGAGACCCAGTACTTC.

The chain links TRBV7-2 to TRBJ1-2, with D perhaps TRBD1 (5 bases). The CDR3 runs 16 residues. Trimming removed 5 bases at V and 8 bases at J, with 24 bases between. Germline V CDR1 and CDR2: SGHTA, FQGNSA. The CDR3 loop reads CASSVHSNRPEGGYTF. For the CDR3, the DNA is TGTGCCAGCAGCGTTCATTCGAACAGGCCGGAAGGAGGCTACACCTTC.

This clonotype was found many times. The J gene is TRBJ2-7, the V gene TRBV20-1, with a possible D match to TRBD2 (5 bases). This CDR3 contains 13 residues. The V and J ends lost 0 bases and 4 bases respectively, with 10 bases between them. Per the germline V gene, CDR1 is DFQATT and CDR2 is SNEGSKA (reference sequence). The CDR3 loop reads CSARDGPGYEQYF. DNA of the CDR3: TGCAGTGCTAGAGATGGCCCGGGGTACGAGCAGTACTTC.